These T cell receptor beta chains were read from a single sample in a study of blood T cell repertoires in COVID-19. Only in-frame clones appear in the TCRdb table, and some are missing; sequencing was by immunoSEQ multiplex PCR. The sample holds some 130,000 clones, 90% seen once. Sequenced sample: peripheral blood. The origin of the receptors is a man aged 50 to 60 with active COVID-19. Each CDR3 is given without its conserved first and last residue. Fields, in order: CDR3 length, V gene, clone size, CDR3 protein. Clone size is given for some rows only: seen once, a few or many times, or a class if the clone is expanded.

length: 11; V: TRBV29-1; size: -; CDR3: SGQTDRDSPLH
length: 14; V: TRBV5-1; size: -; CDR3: ASSITSGVSTDTQY
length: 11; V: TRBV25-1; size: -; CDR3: ASSDTVPDEQF
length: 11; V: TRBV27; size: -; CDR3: ASSFTTNEKLF
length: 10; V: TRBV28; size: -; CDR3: ASTVGGGGYT
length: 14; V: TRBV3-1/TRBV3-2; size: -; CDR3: ASSQVLALKGDTQY
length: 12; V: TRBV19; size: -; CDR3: ASSGTLLNSPLH
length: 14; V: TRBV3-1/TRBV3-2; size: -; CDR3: ASSHTPGQGSIVTT
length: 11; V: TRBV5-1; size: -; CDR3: ASGSKVGETQY
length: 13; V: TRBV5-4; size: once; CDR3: ASSEGQVRGNEQF
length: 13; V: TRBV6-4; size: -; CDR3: ASSESGGANTEAF
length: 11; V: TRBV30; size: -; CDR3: AWSVQGNQPQH
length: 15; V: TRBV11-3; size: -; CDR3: ASSKQTSGDPTDTQY
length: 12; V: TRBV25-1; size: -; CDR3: ASSEPALRETQY
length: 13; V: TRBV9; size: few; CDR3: ASSGLADNTDTQY
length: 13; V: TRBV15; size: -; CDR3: ATSPQLAYTGELF
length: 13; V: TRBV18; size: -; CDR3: ASSPKGQANYGYT
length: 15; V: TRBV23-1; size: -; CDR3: ASSLFPGGYVSYEQY
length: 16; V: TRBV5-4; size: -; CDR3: ASSLGLAGDRGTGELF
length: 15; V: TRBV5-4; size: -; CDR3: ASRETFGPGAYNEQF
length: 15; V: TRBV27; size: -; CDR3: ASSLFRLAGLDNEQF
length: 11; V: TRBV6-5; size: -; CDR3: ASGTARADTQY
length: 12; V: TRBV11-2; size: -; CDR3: ASSRQGQNTEAF
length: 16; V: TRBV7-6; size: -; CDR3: ASSLGMSGTLSIYEQF
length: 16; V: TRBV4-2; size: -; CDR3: ASSRQRGTGGTNYGYT
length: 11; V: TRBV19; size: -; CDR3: ASSTTGTDTQY
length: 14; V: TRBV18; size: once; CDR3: ASSPRQTGSGNTIY
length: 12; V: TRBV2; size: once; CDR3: ASTRGLGQETQY
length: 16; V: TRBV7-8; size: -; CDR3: ASSLAYSDHQGDNEQF
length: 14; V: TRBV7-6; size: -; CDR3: ASTDGGAGGGNEQF
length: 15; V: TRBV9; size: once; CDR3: ASSVGGTDSSGNTIY
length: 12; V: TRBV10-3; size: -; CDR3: AISPGGGDQPQH
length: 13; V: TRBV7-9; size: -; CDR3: ASSRNQGDNSPLH
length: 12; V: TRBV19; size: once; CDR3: ASTQWGGNQPQH
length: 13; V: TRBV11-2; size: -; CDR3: ASSVNRGVSEKLF
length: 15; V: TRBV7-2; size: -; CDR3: ASSLAMTSGRYNEQF
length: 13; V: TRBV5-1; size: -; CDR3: ASSSGGGRTDTQY
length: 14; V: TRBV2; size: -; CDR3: ASRPNKGASNQPQH
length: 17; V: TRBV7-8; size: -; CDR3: ASSLGGLAGPIGTDTQY
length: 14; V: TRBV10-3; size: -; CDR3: AISPAGGPGDNEQF
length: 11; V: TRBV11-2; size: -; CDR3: ASSSQIQETQY
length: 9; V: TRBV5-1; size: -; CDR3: ASSFESEQY
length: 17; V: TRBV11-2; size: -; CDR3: ASSLLGLAGISSYNEQF
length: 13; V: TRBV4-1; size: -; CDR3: ASSQDTTAGYGYT
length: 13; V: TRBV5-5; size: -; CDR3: ASSLAPTRDNEQF
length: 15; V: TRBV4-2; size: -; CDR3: ASSHSGGGQNLYEQY
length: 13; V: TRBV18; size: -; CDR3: ASSPEAGVQETQY
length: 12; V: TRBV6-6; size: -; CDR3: ASSYRDSYQPQH
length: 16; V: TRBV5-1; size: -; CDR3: ASSLDRGQEGYTGELF
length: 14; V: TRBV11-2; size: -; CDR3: ASSFQIGTGRYEQY
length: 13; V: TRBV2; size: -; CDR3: ASTKTRGNTGELF
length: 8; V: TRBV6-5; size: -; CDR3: ASTDRSYT
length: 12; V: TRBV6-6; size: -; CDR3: ASNRDRVTGELF
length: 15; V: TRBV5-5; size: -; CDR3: ASSGQGFTSGANVLT
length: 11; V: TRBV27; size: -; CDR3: ASSRRDRETQY